This entry is about one T cell receptor beta chain. This record belongs to a study of blood T cell repertoires in COVID-19. Looking at the study overall: The study drew acute and convalescent COVID-19 samples from the United States, Italy and Spain. T cells, B-cell-depleted T cells, or PBMCs provided the cDNA or gDNA that served as material.

The CDR3 consists of 18 residues. The germline V gene has CDR1 MNHNY and CDR2 SVGAGI (reference sequence). Unmatched junction bases numbered 15, after V lost 5 bases and J lost 3 bases. In the original workflow: Nucleated cell counts were estimated from reference gene primer amplification. Data came from immunoSEQ multiplex PCR; TCRdb stores just in-frame clones and leaves some out. V and J calls and clone size come straight from that table; D and trimming were deduced from the DNA. This sample carries 150,000 to 200,000 clones, 70% to 90% of them seen once, and the ten largest clones take approximately 5.6%.

Sequenced sample: peripheral blood. This clonotype was sampled from a man between 35 and 55 years old with active or convalescent COVID-19. The chain joins TRBV6-6 to TRBJ2-3; 9 positions match TRBD2. This CDR3 is CASSPRIGGGAGTDTQYF. The CDR3 nucleotides read TGTGCCAGCAGTCCCCGGATAGGCGGGGGGGCCGGAACAGATACGCAGTATTTT.